Included here is one T cell receptor (beta chain) sequence, with context. The sample originates from a study of T cell changes during pregnancy in multiple sclerosis. The repertoire was sequenced with immunoSEQ multiplex PCR; TCRdb's copy has only in-frame clones and lacks some. The sample holds over 65,000 clones, roughly nine tenths seen once. The CDR3 is 15 amino acids. With V trimmed by 3 bases and J by 8 bases, 7 bases remained unmatched. Germline assignment: CDR1 SGHAT and CDR2 FQNNGV. This TCR derives from a female donor with multiple sclerosis, enrolled in a pregnancy study. The chain carries TRBV11-2 and TRBJ2-1; 10 bases are a match to TRBD2. The sample in question was peripheral blood, obtained in the second trimester of pregnancy. CDR3 sequence (DNA): TGTGCCAGCAGCTTCCAGCGGGGGGGCCTCGATGAGCAGTTCTTC. Amino acid sequence: CASSFQRGGLDEQFF.